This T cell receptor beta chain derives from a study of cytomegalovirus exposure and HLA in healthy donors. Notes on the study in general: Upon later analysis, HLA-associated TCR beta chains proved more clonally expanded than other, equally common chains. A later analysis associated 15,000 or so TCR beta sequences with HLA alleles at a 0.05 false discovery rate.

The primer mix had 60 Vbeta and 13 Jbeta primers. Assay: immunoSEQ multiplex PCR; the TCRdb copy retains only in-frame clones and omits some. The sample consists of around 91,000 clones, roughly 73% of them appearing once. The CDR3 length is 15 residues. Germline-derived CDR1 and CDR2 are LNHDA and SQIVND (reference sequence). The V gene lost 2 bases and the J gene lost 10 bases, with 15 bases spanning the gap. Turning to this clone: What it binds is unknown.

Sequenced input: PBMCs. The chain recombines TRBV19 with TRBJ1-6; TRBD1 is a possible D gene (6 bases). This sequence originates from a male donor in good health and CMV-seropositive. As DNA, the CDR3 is TGTGCCAGTAGTATAACTCAGGGGTTGCGGTCACCCCTCCACTTT. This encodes CASSITQGLRSPLHF.